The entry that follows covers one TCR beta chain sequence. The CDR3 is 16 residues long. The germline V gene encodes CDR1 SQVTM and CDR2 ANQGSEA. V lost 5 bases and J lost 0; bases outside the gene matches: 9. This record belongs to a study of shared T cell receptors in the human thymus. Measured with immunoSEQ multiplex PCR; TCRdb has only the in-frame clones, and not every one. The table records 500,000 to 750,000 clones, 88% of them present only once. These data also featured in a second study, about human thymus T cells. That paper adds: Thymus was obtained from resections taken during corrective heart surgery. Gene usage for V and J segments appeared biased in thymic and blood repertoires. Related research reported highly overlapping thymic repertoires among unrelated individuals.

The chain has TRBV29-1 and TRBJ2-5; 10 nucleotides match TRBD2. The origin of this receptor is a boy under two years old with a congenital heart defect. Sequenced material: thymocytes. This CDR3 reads CSVRSGRGQYQETQYF. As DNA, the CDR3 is TGCAGCGTTAGAAGCGGGAGGGGCCAGTACCAAGAGACCCAGTACTTC.